The TCR beta chain described here comes from a study of OX40 agonist ivuxolimab in advanced cancers. The study's findings and limits: The investigators did not determine what antigen specificity the expanded peripheral T cells had.

Turning to this clone: The antigen is unknown.

TCRdb's copy holds only in-frame clones and misses some; the assay was immunoSEQ multiplex PCR. The sample consists of about 32,000 clones, about 92% of them appearing once. The V gene lost 2 bases and the J gene lost 5 bases, with 19 bases spanning the gap. Germline loops: CDR1 SGHAT, CDR2 FQNNGV. The CDR3 contains 16 residues. The gene calls are TRBV11-2 and TRBJ2-7; no reliable D call. This TCR was sampled from an adult with an advanced solid tumor such as melanoma, head and neck, liver or kidney cancer. Sequencing used CD4+ or CD8+ T cells sorted from blood, obtained in a trial of the OX40 agonist ivuxolimab. The CDR3 nucleotides are TGTGCCAGCAGCTTAAGTATCAGGACCAAGTACGACGAGCAGTACTTC. Translation gives CASSLSIRTKYDEQYF.